The 32 T cell receptor beta chains listed next were all sequenced from one sample in a study of PD-L1 blockade in urothelial cancer (dated by TCRdb to the late 2010s). The library came from the immunoSEQ multiplex PCR assay. Here the immuneACCESS table is served through TCRdb, limited to in-frame sequences with V and J called. Missing clones are a known gap in these copies; in checked studies unresolved V genes cover under half, and the rest lacks a known reason. The sample profile shows under 25,000 clones; about 80% of them were found once. The ten largest clones add up to 1.5% to 2% of the sample. The time point tag for this specimen amounts to: peripheral blood 6 weeks after treatment start. Sequenced material: PBMCs, taken around atezolizumab (anti-PD-L1) treatment. These receptors came from a man aged 45-65 years with urothelial cancer.

The chain links TRBV18 to TRBJ2-3; 8 bases are shared with TRBD1. Germline values: CDR1 KGHSH, CDR2 LQKENI. The CDR3 spans 15 residues. With 6 bases clipped from V and 4 bases from J, the junction kept 9 bases outside the gene matches. The CDR3 DNA sequence: TGTGCCAGCTCTCGAAGGACAGGGAGCTCAGATACGCAGTATTTT. As protein: CASSRRTGSSDTQYF.

The rearrangement uses TRBV11-2 and TRBJ2-3; TRBD1 is a possible D gene (6 bases). Trimming took off 2 bases at V and 2 bases at J, with 17 bases between the two ends. Germline values: CDR1 SGHAT, CDR2 FQNNGV. The CDR3 covers 17 residues. The CDR3 loop reads CASSLRFRGIFTDTQYF. CDR3 coding DNA: TGTGCCAGCAGCTTACGGTTTAGGGGGATTTTCACAGATACGCAGTATTTT.

The chain carries TRBV5-1 and TRBJ2-1, with 9 bases fitting TRBD1. This CDR3 has 16 amino acids. Germline values: CDR1 SGHRS, CDR2 YFSETQ. After removal of 4 bases from V and 7 bases from J, the junction contained 12 bases not matched to a gene. The CDR3 region is CASSLDGTGIGNEQFF. CDR3 sequence (DNA): TGCGCCAGCAGCCTCGACGGGACAGGGATCGGGAATGAGCAGTTCTTC.

The chain is built from TRBV5-4 and TRBJ2-1; a weak D match, TRBD1 (6 bases). Germline CDR1 SGHNT, CDR2 YYREEE (reference sequence). Trimming took 6 bases from V and 7 from J, leaving 11 bases between them. The CDR3 is 12 amino acids. For the CDR3, the DNA is TGTGCCAGCACCTTTCAGGGGAATGAGCAGTTCTTC. It encodes CASTFQGNEQFF.

In nucleotides, the CDR3 is TGTGCCAGCGAGGGACAGCGGATTGCGACCACTGAAGCTTTCTTT. This codes for CASEGQRIATTEAFF. The V and J genes are TRBV6-1 and TRBJ1-1, with TRBD1 matching over 7 bases. Germline CDR1 and CDR2: MNHNS and SASEGT. Germline trimming cut 8 bases from V and 4 bases from J; bases unmatched to any gene: 13. The CDR3 has 15 amino acids.

This clone showed up just a few times. The chain couples TRBV2 to TRBJ2-7; TRBD1 agrees at 8 bases. With V trimmed by 3 bases and J by 5 bases, 9 bases remained unmatched. This CDR3 has 15 amino acids. CDR1 is SNHLY and CDR2 is FYNNEI in the germline V gene. For the CDR3, the DNA is TGTGCCAGCAGTGATAGCCAGGGGGCTTTCAACGAGCAGTACTTC. This encodes CASSDSQGAFNEQYF.

V usage is TRBV19 and J usage is TRBJ1-2, with 7 bases aligning to TRBD1. The germline gives CDR1 LNHDA, CDR2 SQIVND (reference sequence). This CDR3 region has 15 residues. The J segment lost 5 bases and the V segment lost 4 bases, leaving 10 bases of the junction unmatched. The CDR3 spells CASSTRDSSFYGYTF. CDR3 nucleotide sequence: TGTGCCAGTAGTACCCGGGACAGCTCCTTTTATGGCTACACCTTC.

The chain employs TRBV5-6 and TRBJ2-5, with TRBD1 as a possible D gene (6 bases). V dropped 2 bases and J dropped 3 bases, with 14 bases sitting between them. The germline V gene has CDR1 SGHDT and CDR2 YYEEEE. The CDR3 is made up of 15 amino acids. DNA of the CDR3: TGTGCCAGCAGCTTCCCTGGGGGCGCTGAAGAGACCCAGTACTTC. Its protein product is CASSFPGGAEETQYF.

This sequence joins TRBV7-2 and TRBJ1-3; D unresolved. Trimming left V 5 bases short and J 4 bases short, with 9 bases between. CDR1 is SGHTA and CDR2 is FQGNSA in the germline V gene. This CDR3 is 13 amino acids long. This CDR3 is CASSPGSGNTIYF. For the CDR3, the DNA is TGTGCCAGCAGCCCCGGGTCCGGAAACACCATATATTTT.

The chain uses TRBV15 and TRBJ2-2, with a possible D match to TRBD2 (6 bases). V was cut by 7 bases and J by 4 bases, with 16 bases left in between. Germline CDR1 LNHNV, CDR2 YYDKDF (reference sequence). The CDR3 length is 15 residues. DNA of the CDR3: TGTGCCACCAATCGTGGAGGGTTTGGCACCGGGGAGCTGTTTTTT. Translation: CATNRGGFGTGELFF.

This chain connects TRBV6-6 to TRBJ2-7; 9 bases map to TRBD1. The CDR3 is 15 residues long. Germline V lookup: CDR1 MNHNY, CDR2 SVGAGI (reference sequence). The V segment lost 0 bases and the J segment 0 bases; nucleotides outside the gene matches: 0. In nucleotides, the CDR3 is TGTGCCAGCAGTTACTCGACAGGGGGCTCCTACGAGCAGTACGTC. It specifies CASSYSTGGSYEQYV.

The V call is TRBV7-9, the J call TRBJ1-1; 7 bases are a match to TRBD1. Germline CDR1 and CDR2: SEHNR and FQNEAQ (reference sequence). After removal of 2 bases from V and 4 bases from J, the junction contained 4 bases not matched to a gene. The CDR3 is 14 amino acids. CDR3 region: CASSLTGVGTEAFF. Written as DNA, the CDR3 is TGTGCCAGCAGCTTAACAGGGGTTGGCACTGAAGCTTTCTTT.

The V gene is TRBV18, the J gene TRBJ1-5; 8 positions match TRBD1. With 6 bases clipped from V and 3 bases from J, the junction kept 7 bases outside the gene matches. The CDR3 is made up of 15 amino acids. CDR1 and CDR2 (germline): KGHSH, LQKENI. The CDR3 loop is CASSSDRGSNQPQHF. The CDR3 nucleotides are TGTGCCAGCTCGTCAGACAGGGGTTCCAATCAGCCCCAGCATTTT.

The genes are TRBV14 and TRBJ2-3; the D is unclear. The CDR3 covers 12 residues. Trimming removed 4 bases at V and 10 bases at J, with 12 bases between. Germline-derived CDR1 and CDR2 are SGHDN and FVKESK. The CDR3 nucleotides are TGTGCCAGCAGCCCTAGTGTCCGACCGCAGTATTTT. Its protein product is CASSPSVRPQYF.

This rearrangement joins TRBV7-2 to TRBJ1-3; TRBD1 is a possible D gene (5 bases). CDR1 and CDR2 (germline): SGHTA, FQGNSA. V gave up 8 bases and J gave up 4 bases, with 12 bases separating them. The CDR3 spans 13 residues. For the CDR3, the DNA is TGTGCCAGCCATCAGGGCGTGGGAAACACCATATATTTT. This encodes CASHQGVGNTIYF.

The chain recombines TRBV29-1 with TRBJ1-1, with 9 bases lining up with TRBD1. V lost 4 bases, J lost 0 bases, and 3 bases stayed unmatched. The CDR3 runs to 14 residues. In germline, CDR1 is SQVTM, CDR2 ANQGSEA. The CDR3 is CSVGTGGMNTEAFF. The CDR3 bases are TGCAGCGTTGGTACAGGGGGCATGAACACTGAAGCTTTCTTT.

The chain combines TRBV28 with TRBJ1-5; 9 positions match TRBD1. Germline values: CDR1 MDHEN, CDR2 SYDVKM. The CDR3 totals 17 residues. The V segment lost 7 bases and the J segment 3 bases; nucleotides outside the gene matches: 13. In DNA form, the CDR3 reads TGTGCCAGCATCCCCGCGGGGGACAGGGCCTACAATCAGCCCCAGCATTTT. Its translation is CASIPAGDRAYNQPQHF.

V gene TRBV2 combines with J gene TRBJ1-1; D remains ambiguous. Germline loops: CDR1 SNHLY, CDR2 FYNNEI. Trimming stripped 6 bases from V and 6 bases from J, with 11 bases between. The CDR3 totals 12 residues. CDR3 sequence: CASSRQTPEAFF. In DNA, the CDR3 is TGTGCCAGCAGCCGACAAACCCCTGAAGCTTTCTTT. The whole variable domain, filled in from reference TRBV2 and TRBJ1-1, reads EPEVTQTPSHQVTQMGQEVILRCVPISNHLYFYWYRQILGQKVEFLVSFYNNEISEKSEIFDDQFSVERPDGSNFTLKIRSTKLEDSAMYFCASSRQTPEAFFGQGTRLTVV.

The chain joins TRBV2 to TRBJ2-3, with 8 positions matching TRBD1. The CDR3 length is 15 residues. Trimming at V came to 6 bases and at J to 1 base, leaving 6 bases not matched to a gene. The germline V gene encodes CDR1 SNHLY and CDR2 FYNNEI. In DNA, the CDR3 is TGTGCCAGCAGCGACAGGGGAAAAGGCACAGATACGCAGTATTTT. Amino acid sequence: CASSDRGKGTDTQYF.

This clone was picked up a small number of times. The chain recombines TRBV2 with TRBJ2-4; 10 bases map to TRBD1. Germline V gene lookup returns CDR1 SNHLY and CDR2 FYNNEI. V lost 6 bases to trimming and J lost 8 bases; unmatched junction nucleotides: 16. The CDR3 contains 17 residues. The CDR3 sequence is CASSVPTEEGTGDIQYF. CDR3 bases: TGTGCCAGCAGCGTACCGACGGAGGAAGGGACAGGGGACATTCAGTACTTC.

V is TRBV7-2 and J is TRBJ1-6; tentatively, D is TRBD1 (6 bases). Trimming stripped 5 bases from V and 6 bases from J, with 14 bases between. The CDR3 consists of 15 residues. Germline CDR1 SGHTA, CDR2 FQGNSA. CDR3 in DNA: TGTGCCAGCAGCGCACAGGGTCCCTCTAATTCACCCCTCCACTTT. It codes for CASSAQGPSNSPLHF.

The chain joins TRBV27 to TRBJ2-1; 14 bases are shared with TRBD2. Per germline, CDR1 MNHEY and CDR2 SMNVEV (reference sequence). The CDR3 length is 15 residues. The V gene end was trimmed by 5 bases and the J gene end by 10 bases; junction bases not matched to a gene: 7. The CDR3 sequence: CASSQTSGRAQEQFF. CDR3 bases: TGTGCCAGCAGTCAGACTAGCGGGAGGGCCCAGGAGCAGTTCTTC.

The chain uses TRBV10-1 and TRBJ1-1, with D possibly being TRBD1 (6 bases). Trimming stripped 5 bases from V and 3 bases from J, with 25 bases between. This CDR3 has 18 residues. CDR1 and CDR2 from the germline V gene are WNHNN and SYGVQD (reference sequence). Here the CDR3 reads CASSSTGQWGKKDTEAFF. The CDR3 bases are TGCGCCAGCAGTTCAACCGGACAGTGGGGGAAAAAGGACACTGAAGCTTTCTTT.

The genes are TRBV4-2 and TRBJ1-3; TRBD1 agrees at 9 bases. The CDR3 runs 17 residues. The V and J ends lost 3 bases and 0 bases, in that order; junction bases with no gene match: 6. Germline V gene sequence: CDR1 LGHNA, CDR2 YNFKEQ. In nucleotides, the CDR3 is TGTGCCAGCAGCCAGGACAGGGGATTCCTCTCTGGAAACACCATATATTTT. This sequence encodes CASSQDRGFLSGNTIYF.

In this sample, this clone turned up a few times. The chain employs TRBV6-5 and TRBJ1-2; D might be TRBD1 (5 bases). The CDR3 runs to 13 residues. V was pared by 5 bases and J by 8 bases, with 15 bases between. Looked up from germline, CDR1 is MNHEY and CDR2 is SVGAGI. The CDR3 DNA reads TGTGCCAGCAGTCCCCCGAGGGGAGGGGGCTACACCTTC. This codes for CASSPPRGGGYTF.

The chain combines TRBV10-1 with TRBJ2-1; a possible D gene is TRBD2 (6 bases). Trimming removed 0 bases at V and 0 bases at J, with 15 bases between. Germline lookup yields CDR1 WNHNN and CDR2 SYGVQD (reference sequence). The CDR3 has 18 amino acids. The CDR3 is CASSESGAGAISYNEQFF. CDR3 DNA: TGCGCCAGCAGTGAGTCGGGAGCGGGCGCCATCTCCTACAATGAGCAGTTCTTC.

This clone was counted a few times. The J gene is TRBJ1-3, the V gene TRBV5-1, with 11 nucleotides matching TRBD1. V shed 5 bases, J shed 1 base, and the junction held 8 bases outside the gene matches. Germline V gene sequence: CDR1 SGHRS, CDR2 YFSETQ. The CDR3 contains 17 residues. The CDR3 region has the DNA TGCGCCAGCAGGGACAGGGGGCTACCCGGTTCTGGAAACACCATATATTTT. It encodes CASRDRGLPGSGNTIYF.

The chain employs TRBV5-4 and TRBJ1-2; D call uncertain. The germline V gene has CDR1 SGHNT and CDR2 YYREEE (reference sequence). The germline V and J ends were trimmed by 0 bases and 1 base, with 10 bases remaining between them. The CDR3 totals 15 residues. CDR3 in DNA: TGTGCCAGCAGCTTGGAACAGCCAATTAACTATGGCTACACCTTC. This encodes CASSLEQPINYGYTF.

The V gene is TRBV30, the J gene TRBJ1-2; 9 bases fit TRBD1. Germline values: CDR1 GTSNPN, CDR2 SVGIG (reference sequence). The length of the CDR3 is 14 residues. Unmatched junction bases numbered 10, after V lost 3 bases and J lost 8 bases. The CDR3: CAWREGQGFDGYTF. CDR3 DNA: TGTGCCTGGAGGGAGGGACAGGGTTTCGACGGCTACACCTTC. Based on the CDR3 plus reference TRBV30 and TRBJ1-2, the full variable domain is SQTIHQWPATLVQPVGSPLSLECTVEGTSNPNLYWYRQAAGRGLQLLFYSVGIGQISSEVPQNLSASRPQDRQFILSSKKLLLSDSGFYLCAWREGQGFDGYTFGSGTRLTVV.

The chain recombines TRBV5-6 with TRBJ2-3; the D gene is possibly TRBD1 (5 bases). This CDR3 is built from 14 residues. The V and J ends lost 0 bases and 3 bases respectively, with 8 bases between them. Germline V CDR1 and CDR2: SGHDT, YYEEEE. Written as DNA, the CDR3 is TGTGCCAGCAGCTTGGGGGCAGGGACAGATACGCAGTATTTT. It encodes CASSLGAGTDTQYF.

This clone came up once. The gene calls are TRBV11-2 and TRBJ2-7; TRBD1 is a possible D gene (6 bases). This CDR3 has 15 amino acids. Germline CDR1 reads SGHAT; CDR2 reads FQNNGV. V dropped 5 bases and J dropped 1 base, with 15 bases sitting between them. The CDR3 nucleotides read TGTGCCAGCAGCGGAGGTTTGGGGGCATCCTACGAGCAGTACTTC. Translation gives CASSGGLGASYEQYF.

The V gene is TRBV19, the J gene TRBJ1-2, with 7 bases matching TRBD1. The germline gives CDR1 LNHDA, CDR2 SQIVND (reference sequence). With 4 bases clipped from V and 4 bases from J, the junction kept 9 bases outside the gene matches. The CDR3 runs to 15 residues. CDR3 protein: CASSSRDSKIYGYTF. The DNA for the CDR3 is TGTGCCAGTAGTAGCCGGGACAGTAAAATCTATGGCTACACCTTC.